This is a list of T cell receptor beta chains from one sample in a study of shared clonotypes between healthy human individuals. Libraries were prepared by immunoSEQ multiplex PCR; TCRdb keeps only in-frame clonotypes and omits some of them. This sample has approximately 1,500,000 clones, with under 99% found just once. What was sequenced was naive CD4+ T cells sorted from blood. The receptor set was obtained from a man in his thirties or forties in good health. Each CDR3 is given with its conserved first and last residue. D genes are given only for firm matches. Only part of the rows carry a size: once, few, many, or a class if the clone is expanded.

V: TRBV27
size: .
J: TRBJ1-2
D: .
CDR3: CASSLWGDYGYTF
DNA: TGTGCCAGCAGTTTATGGGGCGACTATGGCTACACCTTC

V: TRBV6-1
size: .
J: TRBJ2-7
D: TRBD1
CDR3: CASSDAAGGYEQYF
DNA: TGTGCCAGCAGTGATGCGGCAGGGGGATACGAGCAGTACTTC

V: TRBV5-6
size: .
J: TRBJ2-1
D: TRBD2
CDR3: CASTPTSGRFVEQFF
DNA: TGTGCCAGCACTCCGACTAGCGGGAGGTTCGTTGAGCAGTTCTTC

V: TRBV7-6
size: .
J: TRBJ2-7
D: .
CDR3: CASSPRTNTEQYF
DNA: TGTGCCAGCAGCCCACGGACGAACACCGAGCAGTACTTC

V: TRBV27
size: .
J: TRBJ2-3
D: TRBD1
CDR3: CASRRTGSDTQYF
DNA: TGTGCCAGCAGGCGGACAGGGTCAGATACGCAGTATTTT

V: TRBV10-3
size: few
J: TRBJ2-2
D: .
CDR3: CAISETATGELFF
DNA: TGTGCCATCAGCGAGACAGCAACCGGGGAGCTGTTTTTT

V: TRBV28
size: .
J: TRBJ1-5
D: TRBD1
CDR3: CASSLGGDRGIYQPQHF
DNA: TGTGCCAGCAGTTTGGGAGGGGACAGGGGCATTTATCAGCCCCAGCATTTT

V: TRBV7-2
size: .
J: TRBJ1-6
D: .
CDR3: CASSFLYNSPLHF
DNA: TGTGCCAGCAGCTTCTTATATAATTCACCCCTCCACTTT

V: TRBV7-9
size: few
J: TRBJ1-4
D: TRBD1
CDR3: CASSLSSMGQGFEKLFF
DNA: TGTGCCAGCAGCTTATCGTCAATGGGACAGGGCTTTGAAAAACTGTTTTTT

V: TRBV19
size: .
J: TRBJ1-5
D: TRBD1
CDR3: CASNHQGTGVNQPQHF
DNA: TGTGCCAGTAATCACCAGGGCACAGGGGTAAATCAGCCCCAGCATTTT

V: TRBV1
size: .
J: TRBJ1-4
D: .
CDR3: CTSSQAVRGSDEKLFF
DNA: TGCACCAGCAGCCAAGCAGTAAGGGGGTCCGATGAAAAACTGTTTTTT

V: TRBV27
size: .
J: TRBJ2-3
D: .
CDR3: CASKQAPGKDTQYF
DNA: TGTGCCAGCAAGCAGGCCCCGGGGAAGGATACGCAGTATTTT

V: TRBV9
size: once
J: TRBJ2-1
D: TRBD2
CDR3: CASSVGGSTYNEQFF
DNA: TGTGCCAGCAGCGTTGGCGGGAGTACCTACAATGAGCAGTTCTTC

V: TRBV6-1
size: .
J: TRBJ2-3
D: .
CDR3: CASSEGAVDTQYF
DNA: TGTGCCAGCAGTGAAGGAGCGGTTGATACGCAGTATTTT

V: TRBV6-5
size: .
J: TRBJ2-1
D: TRBD1
CDR3: CASTPQGVSYNEQFF
DNA: TGTGCCAGCACCCCGCAGGGGGTCTCCTACAATGAGCAGTTCTTC

V: TRBV27
size: .
J: TRBJ1-1
D: TRBD1
CDR3: CASRQQGDNTEAFF
DNA: TGTGCCAGCAGGCAACAGGGGGATAACACTGAAGCTTTCTTT

V: TRBV7-2
size: .
J: TRBJ2-1
D: .
CDR3: CASSLDQGRGPYNEQFF
DNA: TGTGCCAGCAGCTTAGATCAGGGCAGGGGCCCCTACAATGAGCAGTTCTTC

V: TRBV2
size: .
J: TRBJ2-7
D: TRBD1
CDR3: CASSYGTGSYEQYF
DNA: TGTGCCAGCAGTTACGGGACAGGCTCCTACGAGCAGTACTTC

V: TRBV7-2
size: .
J: TRBJ2-1
D: .
CDR3: CASSRDFNEQFF
DNA: TGTGCCAGCAGCCGGGACTTCAATGAGCAGTTCTTC

V: TRBV27
size: .
J: TRBJ2-3
D: TRBD2
CDR3: CASSFGLAGSTDTQYF
DNA: TGTGCCAGCAGTTTCGGACTAGCGGGGAGCACAGATACGCAGTATTTT

V: TRBV19
size: .
J: TRBJ2-3
D: .
CDR3: CASSSTGGPTDTQYF
DNA: TGTGCCAGTAGTTCAACTGGAGGGCCGACAGATACGCAGTATTTT

V: TRBV7-3
size: .
J: TRBJ2-5
D: .
CDR3: CASSLRRGGETQYF
DNA: TGTGCCAGCAGCTTAAGGAGAGGGGGTGAGACCCAGTACTTC

V: TRBV2
size: .
J: TRBJ2-3
D: TRBD2
CDR3: CASSEAYGRGTDTQYF
DNA: TGTGCCAGCAGTGAAGCGTACGGGAGGGGGACAGATACGCAGTATTTT

V: TRBV5-4
size: .
J: TRBJ2-2
D: TRBD1
CDR3: CASSTYSLGTGGSLGELFF
DNA: TGTGCCAGCAGCACTTATAGTTTGGGGACAGGGGGTTCCCTCGGGGAGCTGTTTTTT

V: TRBV4-3
size: .
J: TRBJ2-3
D: .
CDR3: CASSLQGTSTDTQYF
DNA: TGCGCCAGCAGCCTCCAGGGCACTAGCACAGATACGCAGTATTTT

V: TRBV18
size: .
J: TRBJ2-3
D: .
CDR3: CASSPLGGLMADTQYF
DNA: TGTGCCAGCTCACCCCTCGGGGGGCTCATGGCAGATACGCAGTATTTT

V: TRBV21-1
size: .
J: TRBJ2-1
D: .
CDR3: CASSARGEFF
DNA: TGTGCCAGCAGCGCTCGAGGGGAGTTCTTC

V: TRBV2
size: .
J: TRBJ1-6
D: .
CDR3: CASSEPGQKRSSPLHF
DNA: TGTGCCAGCAGTGAACCGGGGCAGAAGCGCAGCTCACCCCTCCACTTT

V: TRBV4-1
size: .
J: TRBJ2-3
D: TRBD1
CDR3: CASSSFGTGGFTDTQYF
DNA: TGCGCCAGCAGCAGCTTTGGGACAGGGGGTTTCACAGATACGCAGTATTTT

V: TRBV7-3
size: .
J: TRBJ2-1
D: TRBD2
CDR3: CASSLNIAGEQFF
DNA: TGTGCCAGCAGCTTAAATATAGCGGGAGAGCAGTTCTTC

V: TRBV4-1
size: .
J: TRBJ2-7
D: .
CDR3: CASSQPDVWGGQISYEQYF
DNA: TGCGCCAGCAGCCAACCCGATGTATGGGGGGGGCAGATCTCCTACGAGCAGTACTTC

V: TRBV19
size: .
J: TRBJ2-3
D: .
CDR3: CASGTGPNSTDTQYF
DNA: TGTGCCAGTGGGACCGGGCCTAATAGCACAGATACGCAGTATTTT

V: TRBV28
size: .
J: TRBJ2-1
D: TRBD2
CDR3: CASSLLAGASYNEQFF
DNA: TGTGCCAGCAGTTTGTTAGCGGGAGCCTCCTACAATGAGCAGTTCTTC

V: TRBV5-1
size: .
J: TRBJ1-2
D: .
CDR3: CASSSGLGGPGPFYTF
DNA: TGCGCCAGCAGCAGTGGGTTAGGGGGACCCGGGCCTTTCTACACCTTC

V: TRBV5-1
size: .
J: TRBJ2-5
D: .
CDR3: CASSLSGLETQYF
DNA: TGCGCCAGCAGCTTGTCAGGGCTGGAGACCCAGTACTTC

V: TRBV27
size: .
J: TRBJ2-7
D: .
CDR3: CASSLLTRQHYEQYF
DNA: TGTGCCAGCAGTCTACTAACGCGACAGCACTACGAGCAGTACTTC

V: TRBV18
size: .
J: TRBJ2-7
D: TRBD1
CDR3: CASSPPSGQGYFEQYF
DNA: TGTGCCAGCTCACCACCTAGCGGACAGGGGTACTTTGAGCAGTACTTC

V: TRBV5-4
size: .
J: TRBJ2-3
D: .
CDR3: CASSLTSTDTQYF
DNA: TGTGCCAGCAGCTTGACGAGCACAGATACGCAGTATTTT

V: TRBV6-5
size: .
J: TRBJ1-2
D: .
CDR3: CASSSPGRADYGYTF
DNA: TGTGCCAGCAGTTCACCTGGGAGGGCCGACTATGGCTACACCTTC

V: TRBV18
size: .
J: TRBJ2-1
D: TRBD1
CDR3: CASSLKGQGSNEQFF
DNA: TGTGCCAGCTCACTTAAGGGACAGGGGTCGAATGAGCAGTTCTTC

V: TRBV15
size: .
J: TRBJ1-2
D: TRBD1
CDR3: CATSTRATGDGYTF
DNA: TGTGCCACCAGCACCAGGGCTACAGGGGACGGCTACACCTTC

V: TRBV7-9
size: .
J: TRBJ1-2
D: .
CDR3: CASSPQVGGGYTF
DNA: TGTGCCAGCAGCCCCCAGGTTGGGGGAGGCTACACCTTC

V: TRBV7-8
size: .
J: TRBJ2-1
D: .
CDR3: CASSFLSGSEQFF
DNA: TGTGCCAGCAGCTTTCTCTCTGGTAGTGAGCAGTTCTTC

V: TRBV10-3
size: .
J: TRBJ2-7
D: TRBD2
CDR3: CAISESGEGLREQYF
DNA: TGTGCCATCAGTGAGTCGGGGGAGGGCCTGAGGGAGCAGTACTTC

V: TRBV9
size: once
J: TRBJ2-1
D: TRBD2
CDR3: CASTHSGRGTYNEQFF
DNA: TGTGCCAGCACCCATAGCGGGAGAGGGACCTACAATGAGCAGTTCTTC

V: TRBV5-4
size: .
J: TRBJ2-3
D: .
CDR3: CASSLDYLTGDTQYF
DNA: TGTGCCAGCAGTTTGGACTACCTAACTGGGGATACGCAGTATTTT

V: TRBV4-2
size: .
J: TRBJ1-5
D: .
CDR3: CASSQDRGFRQPQHF
DNA: TGTGCCAGCAGCCAAGATCGAGGGTTTCGGCAGCCCCAGCATTTT

V: TRBV18
size: .
J: TRBJ1-3
D: TRBD1
CDR3: CASSPIRTGDSGNTIYF
DNA: TGTGCCAGCTCACCAATCCGGACAGGGGACTCTGGAAACACCATATATTTT

V: TRBV5-6
size: .
J: TRBJ1-1
D: TRBD1
CDR3: CASSLGQGPFLNTEAFF
DNA: TGTGCCAGCAGCTTGGGACAGGGGCCGTTTTTGAACACTGAAGCTTTCTTT

V: TRBV9
size: .
J: TRBJ2-2
D: TRBD1
CDR3: CASKGTGGYGGELFF
DNA: TGTGCCAGCAAAGGGACAGGGGGCTACGGCGGGGAGCTGTTTTTT

V: TRBV7-2
size: .
J: TRBJ2-3
D: TRBD2
CDR3: CASSLLGTSVPGTQYF
DNA: TGTGCCAGCAGCTTACTTGGGACTAGCGTCCCTGGGACGCAGTATTTT

V: TRBV14
size: .
J: TRBJ2-1
D: .
CDR3: CASSQRATSYNEQFF
DNA: TGTGCCAGCAGCCAACGGGCCACCTCCTACAATGAGCAGTTCTTC

V: TRBV5-1
size: .
J: TRBJ2-1
D: .
CDR3: CASSLDGGGTPYNEQFF
DNA: TGCGCCAGCAGCTTGGATGGAGGAGGGACCCCCTACAATGAGCAGTTCTTC

V: TRBV5-1
size: .
J: TRBJ1-2
D: .
CDR3: CASSPGQGNYGYTF
DNA: TGCGCCAGCAGCCCGGGGCAGGGAAACTATGGCTACACCTTC

V: TRBV5-1
size: .
J: TRBJ2-3
D: .
CDR3: CASSRWGTDTQYF
DNA: TGCGCCAGCAGTCGATGGGGCACAGATACGCAGTATTTT

V: TRBV18
size: .
J: TRBJ2-7
D: .
CDR3: CASSPGGSSYEQYF
DNA: TGTGCCAGCTCACCCGGCGGTTCCTCCTACGAGCAGTACTTC